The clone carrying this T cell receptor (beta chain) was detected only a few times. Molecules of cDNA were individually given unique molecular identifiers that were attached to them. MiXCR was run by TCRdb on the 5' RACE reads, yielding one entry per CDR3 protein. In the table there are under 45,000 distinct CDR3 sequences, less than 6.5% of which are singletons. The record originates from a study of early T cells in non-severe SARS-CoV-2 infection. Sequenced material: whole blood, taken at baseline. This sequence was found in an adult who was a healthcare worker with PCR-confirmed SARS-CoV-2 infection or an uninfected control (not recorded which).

The CDR3 spells CASSFLLPNNEQFF. DNA for the CDR3: TGTGCCAGCAGTTTCTTACTACCTAACAATGAGCAGTTCTTC. The rearrangement uses TRBV28 and TRBJ2-1, with D uncertain. The CDR3 covers 14 residues. CDR1 and CDR2 from the germline V gene are MDHEN and SYDVKM. V lost 3 bases and J lost 5, with 11 bases in between.